This T cell receptor (beta chain) emerged from a study of early T cells in non-severe SARS-CoV-2 infection. Study information: It was bulk RNA from unsorted whole blood that was sequenced, and the chains were unpaired. Findings and caveats of the study: VDJdb-based matching was biased toward anti-spike CD8 responses and missed private and CD4 specificities.

As for this clonotype: Its antigen remains unidentified.

This CDR3 has 16 residues. Trimming stripped 3 bases from V and 6 bases from J, with 21 bases between. CDR1 and CDR2 from the germline V gene are MGHRA and YSYEKL. Each cDNA molecule carried a unique molecular identifier. TCRdb recomputed calls from the 5' RACE reads with MiXCR, one row per CDR3 protein. The sample gives under 90,000 distinct CDR3 sequences, 14% of which show up once; roughly 6% is in the top ten. Sequencing was carried out using whole blood. This chain joins TRBV4-1 and TRBJ2-7, with a possible D match to TRBD1 (8 bases). This receptor was identified in an adult who was a healthcare worker with PCR-confirmed SARS-CoV-2 infection or an uninfected control (not recorded which). CDR3 nucleotide sequence: TGCGCCAGCAGCCATTTCGGACAGGGAGGGAGGGGCGAGCAGTACTTC. Its protein is CASSHFGQGGRGEQYF.